In this sample, the clone carrying this T cell receptor beta chain turned up many times. Its specificity is unknown. This specimen belongs to a study of blood T cells in healthy people across ages. Study background: In model experiments, template switching was able to capture about one barcoded beta molecule for every two T cells that were present.

The study, taken as a whole, reports: Possibly, changes in expanded clonotypes were confounded because donor CMV status was unknown. Samples with more naive T cells showed higher observed beta diversity. It was held that the diversity estimates obtained from one million T cells were underestimates.

The authors ran a second PCR of roughly 6 to 12 cycles using a sample-barcoded 5' primer and a J-beta primer mix. TCRdb re-analysed the 5' RACE reads in MiXCR, keeping a single row per CDR3 protein. Among fewer than 950,000 distinct CDR3 sequences listed, approximately 55% were seen once. V lost 2 bases, J lost 6 bases, and 8 bases lay in between. This CDR3 spans 12 amino acids. CDR1 is SEHNR and CDR2 is FQNEAQ in the germline V gene (reference sequence). Material for sequencing was blood. The chain uses TRBV7-9 and TRBJ2-7, with unresolved D. The receptor comes from an elderly man in good health. The CDR3 is CASSLLESEQYF. The CDR3, as DNA: TGTGCCAGCAGCTTATTGGAGAGCGAGCAGTACTTC.